The T cell receptor beta chain described here comes from a study of cytomegalovirus exposure and HLA in healthy donors. Study results and caveats: With later analysis, a missense DCLRE1C variant became linked to TCR beta V- and J-gene trimming.

Healthy bone marrow donors made up the cohort. The primer mix had 60 Vbeta and 13 Jbeta primers. The method was immunoSEQ multiplex PCR; TCRdb's version includes in-frame clones alone and lacks a portion of them. The data contain some 150,000 clones, more than 70% of them singletons. As to this clone: Its matching antigen is unknown.

CDR3 length: 12 amino acids. V dropped 1 base and J dropped 5 bases, with 5 bases sitting between them. Germline V lookup: CDR1 SGHVS, CDR2 FNYEAQ. The chain combines TRBV7-6 with TRBJ2-5; D uncertain. What was sequenced was PBMCs. The clonotype was recovered from a man in his sixties in good health and CMV-seronegative. The CDR3 DNA reads TGTGCCAGCAGCTTAGTTGGCGAGACCCAGTACTTC. Amino acid sequence: CASSLVGETQYF.